One sample yielded the 30 T cell receptor beta chains listed below, sequenced in a study of blood T cell repertoires in COVID-19. Method: immunoSEQ multiplex PCR; TCRdb's copy keeps in-frame clones and lacks some. The table has 110,000 or so clones, roughly 90% seen once; the top ten hold less than 8.5%. Sequencing was done on a sample of peripheral blood. The receptor source for this set is a woman in her 70s who had recovered from COVID-19.

The chain combines TRBV18 with TRBJ2-6, with 8 bases that match TRBD2. This CDR3 is 17 amino acids long. Unmatched junction bases numbered 8, after V lost 3 bases and J lost 4 bases. The germline V gene encodes CDR1 KGHSH and CDR2 LQKENI. The chain's CDR3 is CASSPREGFAGANVLTF. Here the CDR3 DNA reads TGTGCCAGCTCACCCCGGGAGGGATTTGCCGGGGCCAACGTCCTGACTTTC.

J is TRBJ1-6 and V is TRBV9; D unclear. V gave up 4 bases and J gave up 9 bases, with 17 bases separating them. The CDR3 has 15 amino acids. Germline loops: CDR1 SGDLS, CDR2 YYNGEE. CDR3 sequence (DNA): TGTGCCAGCAGCTTACAAGATCATGGAGCTTCACCCCTCCACTTT. Its protein is CASSLQDHGASPLHF.

The chain carries TRBV29-1 and TRBJ1-2; 8 bases are a match to TRBD1. The CDR3 totals 16 residues. Germline CDR1 and CDR2: SQVTM and ANQGSEA. Trimming cost V 7 bases and J 5 bases; bases outside gene matches: 18. The CDR3 nucleotides are TGCAGCGCCTTACCTAACCGCGGACAGGGAGGATATGGCTACACCTTC. It specifies CSALPNRGQGGYGYTF.

V is TRBV10-3 and J is TRBJ1-1; perhaps TRBD1 as D (6 bases). The CDR3 is 13 residues long. Germline CDR1 and CDR2: ENHRY and SYGVKD. Trimming removed 7 bases at V and 7 bases at J, with 16 bases between. CDR3 DNA: TGTGCCATCACCCGGGGACAAGAGGATGAAGCTTTCTTT. This sequence encodes CAITRGQEDEAFF.

The CDR3 is CASSLVTGYYGYTF. The CDR3 bases are TGCGCCAGCAGCTTGGTTACAGGTTACTATGGCTACACCTTC. V and J are TRBV5-1 and TRBJ1-2; D is perhaps TRBD1 (5 bases). Germline loops: CDR1 SGHRS, CDR2 YFSETQ. Trimming left V 0 bases short and J 3 bases short, with 9 bases between. The CDR3 spans 14 residues.

The gene calls are TRBV7-2 and TRBJ2-3; 8 bases line up with TRBD2. Trimming cost V 4 bases and J 1 base; bases outside gene matches: 7. The V gene's germline CDR1 is SGHTA and CDR2 FQGNSA. CDR3 size: 16 residues. DNA of the CDR3: TGTGCCAGCAGCTCCCAGGCAGCGGGGGGCACAGATACGCAGTATTTT. Residues: CASSSQAAGGTDTQYF.

This clone was seen a single time. The rearrangement uses TRBV10-3 and TRBJ1-6, with 9 bases identical to TRBD1. The ends lost 4 bases at V and 4 bases at J; junction bases unmatched: 11. The V gene's germline CDR1 is ENHRY and CDR2 SYGVKD. The CDR3 is 18 residues long. The CDR3 bases are TGTGCCATCAGTGCGTCAACCGGGACAGGGAATTATAATTCACCCCTCCACTTT. The encoded protein is CAISASTGTGNYNSPLHF.

The chain links TRBV7-2 to TRBJ1-6, with 8 bases identical to TRBD1. The V segment lost 5 bases and the J segment 9 bases; nucleotides outside the gene matches: 9. The germline CDR1 and CDR2 sequences are SGHTA and FQGNSA. CDR3 length: 15 amino acids. CDR3 in DNA: TGTGCCAGCAGCCCTTTCACAGGGGGGGTTTCACCCCTCCACTTT. This sequence encodes CASSPFTGGVSPLHF.

This clone is a singleton in its sample. This chain links TRBV7-2 with TRBJ2-1, with 7 bases that match TRBD2. V gave up 3 bases and J gave up 4 bases; unmatched junction bases: 6. This CDR3 is built from 15 residues. Germline V gene sequence: CDR1 SGHTA, CDR2 FQGNSA. The CDR3 sequence: CASSLARELYNEQFF. The CDR3 DNA reads as TGTGCCAGCAGCTTGGCGCGGGAGTTGTACAATGAGCAGTTCTTC.

The chain recombines TRBV9 with TRBJ2-3; 14 bases are a match to TRBD2. CDR1 and CDR2 from the germline V gene are SGDLS and YYNGEE. The CDR3 consists of 17 residues. The V segment lost 4 bases and the J segment 6 bases; nucleotides outside the gene matches: 10. The CDR3 region is CASSPGLAGGRGDTQYF. The CDR3 bases are TGTGCCAGCAGCCCCGGACTAGCGGGAGGCAGGGGGGATACGCAGTATTTT.

The chain combines TRBV21-1 with TRBJ1-1; the table's D call TRBD1 went unverified against the DNA. TRBV21-1 is annotated as a pseudogene. The CDR3 covers 12 residues. Here the CDR3 DNA reads TGTGCCAGCAGGAAAAGGGGTAAGGGGGCTTTCTTT. Residues: CASRKRGKGAFF.

The chain has TRBV4-2 and TRBJ1-5; 8 nucleotides line up with TRBD1. CDR1 and CDR2 from the germline V gene are LGHNA and YNFKEQ. The CDR3 covers 15 residues. Trimming took 1 base from V and 6 from J; bases not matched to a gene: 5. This CDR3 is CASSQGQGAGQPQHF. The CDR3 bases are TGTGCCAGCAGCCAAGGGCAGGGGGCGGGTCAGCCCCAGCATTTT.

In nucleotides, the CDR3 is TGCAGCATTACGGGACAGGCGAGCACAGATACGCAGTATTTT. Amino acids: CSITGQASTDTQYF. The rearrangement joins TRBV29-1 to TRBJ2-3, with TRBD1 matching 8 bases. This CDR3 has 14 residues. CDR1 is SQVTM, CDR2 ANQGSEA, per germline. With V trimmed by 8 bases and J by 0 bases, 7 bases remained unmatched.

V usage is TRBV19 and J usage is TRBJ1-2; D is unclear. Germline V CDR1 and CDR2: LNHDA, SQIVND (reference sequence). Between the trimmed V and J ends, which lost 3 bases and 5 bases, there was a span of 7 bases. CDR3 length equals 12 residues. CDR3 DNA sequence: TGTGCCAGTAGTATGAGACAATATGGCTACACCTTC. It is translated as CASSMRQYGYTF.

The V gene is TRBV6-2 or TRBV6-3, the J gene TRBJ2-2, with 9 positions matching TRBD2. CDR3 length: 15 residues. Germline-derived CDR1 and CDR2 are MNHEY and SVGEGT. The junction had 2 bases not matched to a gene; V was cut back by 6 bases and J by 0 bases. The CDR3 spells CASSRGGANTGELFF. The CDR3 DNA reads TGTGCCAGCAGCCGCGGGGGGGCGAACACCGGGGAGCTGTTTTTT.

J is TRBJ1-6 and V is TRBV5-6; D is perhaps TRBD1 (5 bases). Looked up from germline, CDR1 is SGHDT and CDR2 is YYEEEE. V gave up 1 base and J gave up 5 bases, with 10 bases separating them. This CDR3 has 15 residues. CDR3 in amino acids: CASSLLGGDNSPLHF. CDR3 coding DNA: TGTGCCAGCAGCTTGTTGGGGGGGGATAATTCACCCCTCCACTTT.

This clone has only one observation. The chain links TRBV4-3 to TRBJ1-4; D is ambiguous. Germline CDR1 is LGHNA and CDR2 is YSLEER. This CDR3 region has 15 residues. The V end was cut by 4 bases, the J end by 0 bases, with 9 bases between. CDR3 in amino acids: CASSPARATNEKLFF. In DNA, the CDR3 is TGCGCCAGCAGCCCTGCTAGAGCAACTAATGAAAAACTGTTTTTT.

The DNA of the CDR3 is TGCAGCGTTGGGGAGATCTTGAACACTGAAGCTTTCTTT. Translated, it gives CSVGEILNTEAFF. The chain uses TRBV29-1 and TRBJ1-1; D is ambiguous. Trimming pared 4 bases from V and 0 bases from J, leaving 9 bases between. This CDR3 has 13 amino acids. Germline V gives CDR1 SQVTM, CDR2 ANQGSEA.

The rearrangement uses TRBV24-1 and TRBJ1-1; D is undetermined. Trimming stripped 2 bases from V and 8 bases from J, with 5 bases between. The CDR3 extends over 11 amino acids. Germline V gene lookup returns CDR1 KGHDR and CDR2 SFDVKD. The chain's CDR3 is CATSDSGEAFF. CDR3 nucleotide sequence: TGTGCCACCAGTGATTCGGGAGAAGCTTTCTTT.

This clone was found once. The chain joins TRBV2 to TRBJ1-1; 9 nucleotides match TRBD1. Unmatched junction bases numbered 7, after V lost 7 bases and J lost 4 bases. The CDR3 contains 14 residues. Germline loops: CDR1 SNHLY, CDR2 FYNNEI. The CDR3 sequence: CASNPQGAGTEAFF. In DNA form, the CDR3 reads TGTGCCAGCAACCCACAGGGGGCGGGCACTGAAGCTTTCTTT. The complete variable domain, with remaining parts taken from reference TRBV2 and TRBJ1-1, reads EPEVTQTPSHQVTQMGQEVILRCVPISNHLYFYWYRQILGQKVEFLVSFYNNEISEKSEIFDDQFSVERPDGSNFTLKIRSTKLEDSAMYFCASNPQGAGTEAFFGQGTRLTVV.

The sample holds one count of this clone. The CDR3 spells CASSLRDRVGEQYF. CDR3 in DNA: TGCGCCAGCAGCTTGCGGGACAGGGTGGGCGAGCAGTACTTC. The J gene is TRBJ2-7, the V gene TRBV5-1; 9 nucleotides align to TRBD1. CDR3 length equals 14 residues. Germline CDR1 reads SGHRS; CDR2 reads YFSETQ. With 1 base clipped from V and 6 bases from J, the junction kept 5 bases outside the gene matches. Full variable domain (rest looked up from reference TRBV5-1 and TRBJ2-7): KAGVTQTPRYLIKTRGQQVTLSCSPISGHRSVSWYQQTPGQGLQFLFEYFSETQRNKGNFPGRFSGRQFSNSRSEMNVSTLELGDSALYLCASSLRDRVGEQYFGPGTRLTVT.

The J gene is TRBJ1-5, the V gene TRBV29-1, with D possibly TRBD1 on 6 matching bases. Germline CDR1 and CDR2: SQVTM and ANQGSEA. V was clipped by 6 bases and J by 3 bases, with 12 bases between them. The CDR3 is made up of 13 amino acids. The DNA for the CDR3 is TGCAGCGTGGCCCAGGGGCTCAATCAGCCCCAGCATTTT. It is translated as CSVAQGLNQPQHF.

The rearrangement uses TRBV6-6 and TRBJ1-5; tentatively, D is TRBD1 (5 bases). Looked up from germline, CDR1 is MNHNY and CDR2 is SVGAGI (reference sequence). V was pared by 5 bases and J by 6 bases, with 11 bases between. CDR3 length: 13 amino acids. CDR3 residues: CASSPGGSQPQHF. The CDR3 bases are TGTGCCAGCAGTCCCGGGGGAAGTCAGCCCCAGCATTTT.

This sequence joins TRBV11-3 and TRBJ2-3; D is uncertain. The CDR3 has 13 residues. CDR1 and CDR2 (germline): SGHNT, YENEEA. Trimming shortened V by 3 bases and J by 5 bases, and 9 bases separated the two germline ends. The CDR3 is CASSLGYLDTQYF. CDR3 nucleotide sequence: TGTGCCAGCAGCTTGGGCTACCTAGATACGCAGTATTTT. The full variable domain, in which reference TRBV11-3 and TRBJ2-3 provide the parts outside the CDR3, is EAGVVQSPRYKIIEKKQPVAFWCNPISGHNTLYWYLQNLGQGPELLIRYENEEAVDDSQLPKDRFSAERLKGVDSTLKIQPAELGDSAVYLCASSLGYLDTQYFGPGTRLTVL.

This chain uses TRBV6-5 with TRBJ2-1; TRBD2 aligns across 9 bases. The CDR3 spans 14 residues. CDR1 and CDR2 from the germline V gene are MNHEY and SVGAGI. V gave up 6 bases and J gave up 5 bases; unmatched junction bases: 5. As DNA, the CDR3 is TGTGCCAGCAGGATAGCGGGGGCAAACAATGAGCAGTTCTTC. Residues: CASRIAGANNEQFF.

This chain connects TRBV15 to TRBJ2-3; TRBD2 aligns across 9 bases. Trimming removed 3 bases from V and 6 bases from J; junction bases left unmatched: 4. CDR1 and CDR2 from the germline V gene are LNHNV and YYDKDF (reference sequence). There are 14 residues in the CDR3. Here the CDR3 reads CATSSTSGFDTQYF. The CDR3 nucleotides are TGTGCCACCAGCAGCACTAGCGGGTTCGATACGCAGTATTTT.

The chain links TRBV6-2 or TRBV6-3 to TRBJ2-1; 12 positions match TRBD2. With 5 bases clipped from V and 1 base from J, the junction kept 6 bases outside the gene matches. Germline V gene sequence: CDR1 MNHEY, CDR2 SVGEGT. The CDR3 has 17 amino acids. The chain's CDR3 is CASSRSLAGGSYNEQFF. In DNA form, the CDR3 reads TGTGCCAGCAGTAGGTCTCTAGCGGGGGGGTCCTACAATGAGCAGTTCTTC.

The chain uses TRBV2 and TRBJ2-3; D possibly corresponds to TRBD2 (5 bases). The CDR3 spans 15 residues. Deletions cut 0 bases from V and 4 bases from J, with 11 bases between. Germline CDR1 and CDR2: SNHLY and FYNNEI. The CDR3 DNA sequence: TGTGCCAGCAGTGAAGCAGTTCTGCGGGCAGATACGCAGTATTTT. Protein product: CASSEAVLRADTQYF. Looking up the rest from reference TRBV2 and TRBJ2-3 gives the full variable domain: EPEVTQTPSHQVTQMGQEVILRCVPISNHLYFYWYRQILGQKVEFLVSFYNNEISEKSEIFDDQFSVERPDGSNFTLKIRSTKLEDSAMYFCASSEAVLRADTQYFGPGTRLTVL.

V usage is TRBV28 and J usage is TRBJ2-7, with D possibly being TRBD1 (5 bases). Germline V gives CDR1 MDHEN, CDR2 SYDVKM. The CDR3 runs to 11 residues. Between the trimmed V and J ends, which lost 10 bases and 9 bases, there was a span of 16 bases. The CDR3, as DNA: TGTGCCATCTCAACAGGATGGGGGCAGTACTTC. This encodes CAISTGWGQYF.

This clone appeared once. The rearrangement joins TRBV30 to TRBJ1-2; D remains unclear. V lost 1 base to trimming and J lost 4 bases, with 10 bases between them. The CDR3 runs to 13 residues. The germline V gene has CDR1 GTSNPN and CDR2 SVGIG (reference sequence). CDR3 DNA: TGTGCCTGGAGTGAGGACCGGGGCTATGGCTACACCTTC. It yields the protein CAWSEDRGYGYTF.